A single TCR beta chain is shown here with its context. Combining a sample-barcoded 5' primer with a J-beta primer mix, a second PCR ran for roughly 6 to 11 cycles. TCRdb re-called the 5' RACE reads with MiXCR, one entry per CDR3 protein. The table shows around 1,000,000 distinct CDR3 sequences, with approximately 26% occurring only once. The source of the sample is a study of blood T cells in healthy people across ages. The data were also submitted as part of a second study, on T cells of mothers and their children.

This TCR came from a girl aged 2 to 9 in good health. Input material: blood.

CDR3 DNA: TGCAGTGCTAGAGATCTGGCGGGAGGGCCGGGCGAGCAGTACTTC. It specifies CSARDLAGGPGEQYF. V and J are TRBV20-1 and TRBJ2-7; 9 positions agree with TRBD2. CDR1 and CDR2 (germline): DFQATT, SNEGSKA (reference sequence). This CDR3 has 15 amino acids. Trimming took 0 bases from V and 6 from J; bases not matched to a gene: 9.